This TCR beta chain was recorded in a study of PD-1 blockade in classical Hodgkin lymphoma (dated by TCRdb to 2020 to 2022). Background on the whole study: Nivolumab dosing was 3 mg/kg intravenously every 2 weeks, continuing until either disease progression or unacceptable toxicity. To define a peripheral blood immune signature of response to PD-1 blockade in classical Hodgkin lymphoma, the study combined TCR beta sequencing with CyTOF.

CDR1 and CDR2 are drawn from the germline V gene: SGDLS, YYNGEE. Measured from the cysteine to the phenylalanine, the CDR3 is 15 residues long. Only CDR3 DNA remains: 45 bases, in frame from the first base. Germline trimming: 3 bases from V, 0 bases from J; junction bases outside gene matches: 2. As regards this clone: This receptor's antigen is unknown. No much larger clone is present one base from it, and per-base qualities are unavailable.

The Qiagen DNeasy kit was used to extract genomic DNA both from unsorted PBMCs and from the negatively selected CD4+ and CD8+ fractions. TCR beta CDR3 regions were subjected to amplification by immunoSEQ multiplex PCR with primers that anneal to V and J segments. Amplification bias was minimized using a synthetic immune receptor repertoire, and residual bias was removed computationally after sequencing. In the source study's methods: Custom Python scripts were used to quantify repertoire diversity as the Shannon entropy index. Unsorted, CD4+ and CD8+ repertoires were analyzed separately, except in combined analyses where CD4+ and CD8+ sequences were merged in silico. Clonal expansion was defined as a frequency increase of at least 2-fold after treatment compared with C1D1, and clones undetected at baseline were assigned a pseudocount of 0.5. Clones with 0 or 1 copy at C1D1 were defined as singleton clones, while clones with 2 or more copies were defined as non-singleton clones. Clones expanded in unsorted samples were labelled as CD4+, CD8+ or unknown by matching protein sequences in sorted samples from the same patient. Wilcoxon tests on paired samples were used to test changes in diversity from C1D1 to C4D1. The source is immuneACCESS, and TCRdb retained only in-frame sequences with V and J called. Part of the clones is not carried over; for the studies checked, unresolved V genes explain less than half of this, and the remainder is unexplained. D and trimming come from the DNA, and the V and J calls and clone size come from that table. In this sample the table shows approximately 100,000 clones, around 89% of which occur a single time. The ten most abundant clones make up 5.5% to 8.5% of the sample.

Study-wide findings and limitations: Baseline TCR diversity was reported as lower in newly diagnosed patients than in healthy donors, and lower still in relapsed/refractory patients. A significant rise by C4D1 was seen in CD4+ but not CD8+ TCR diversity (p=0.0027 vs p=0.16), with the rise being most apparent in complete responders (p=0.02). Only a single clinical trial cohort was studied, and what caused the repertoire differences, possibly disease activity or prior therapy, remained undefined. Patients starting nivolumab less than 1 year after ASCT had lower diversity and were excluded from later analyses to avoid confounding by immune reconstitution. Trial patients with a complete response had baseline diversity similar to that of newly diagnosed patients, while partial responders and progressors had significantly lower diversity.

Taken with the paper, the label for time point translates to: cycle 2 day 1 (C2D1) of nivolumab. Every trial patient had relapsed after autologous stem cell transplantation, and cohorts A, B and C differed in prior brentuximab vedotin exposure. The trial cohort comprised a few dozen patients with relapsed/refractory classical Hodgkin lymphoma whose best overall responses were complete response, partial response or progressive disease. In the multi-cohort phase II CheckMate 205 trial, trial patients received single-agent nivolumab. An independent review committee assessed best overall response using the 2007 International Working Group response criteria. Trial PBMCs were obtained immediately prior to nivolumab initiation (C1D1) and on therapy at cycle 2 day 1 and cycle 4 day 1. After peripheral blood was drawn into 8 mL Vacutainer Cell Preparation Tubes, PBMCs were isolated by centrifugation and then cryopreserved.

Sequenced here: peripheral blood mononuclear cells (PBMCs), sampled before the second cycle of nivolumab. The receptor comes from a human donor with classical Hodgkin lymphoma. The V and J segments used are TRBV9 and TRBJ2-2; 7 nucleotides in the junction match TRBD1. The CDR3 reads as follows: CASSAGTANTGELFF. At the DNA level, the sequence is TGTGCCAGCAGCGCAGGGACAGCGAACACCGGGGAGCTGTTTTTT.